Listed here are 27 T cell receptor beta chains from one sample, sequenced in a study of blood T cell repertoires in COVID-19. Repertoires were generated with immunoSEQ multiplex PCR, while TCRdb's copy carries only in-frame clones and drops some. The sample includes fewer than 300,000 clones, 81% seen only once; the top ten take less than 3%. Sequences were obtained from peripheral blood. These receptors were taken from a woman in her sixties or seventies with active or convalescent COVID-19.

For the CDR3, the DNA is TGCGCCAGCAGCCAAGGGGCGGGGGGGCCTTCGGCGCATACGCAGTATTTT. Protein sequence: CASSQGAGGPSAHTQYF. The chain links TRBV4-1 to TRBJ2-3, with 9 bases lining up with TRBD2. Germline lookup yields CDR1 MGHRA and CDR2 YSYEKL. Trimming removed 1 base from V and 7 bases from J; junction bases left unmatched: 12. This CDR3 has 17 residues.

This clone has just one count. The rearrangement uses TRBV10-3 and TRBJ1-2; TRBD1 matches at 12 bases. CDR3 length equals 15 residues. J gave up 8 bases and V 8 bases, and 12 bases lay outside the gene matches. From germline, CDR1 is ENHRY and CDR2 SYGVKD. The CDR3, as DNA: TGTGCCATCTCCGGGACAGGGGGCGTTAAAGCAGGCTACACCTTC. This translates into CAISGTGGVKAGYTF.

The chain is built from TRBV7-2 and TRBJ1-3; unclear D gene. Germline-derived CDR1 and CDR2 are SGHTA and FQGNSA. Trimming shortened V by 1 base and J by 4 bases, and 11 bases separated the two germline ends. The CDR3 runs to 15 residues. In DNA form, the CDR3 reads TGTGCCAGCAGCTTAGATCGGGATGTGGGAAACACCATATATTTT. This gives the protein CASSLDRDVGNTIYF.

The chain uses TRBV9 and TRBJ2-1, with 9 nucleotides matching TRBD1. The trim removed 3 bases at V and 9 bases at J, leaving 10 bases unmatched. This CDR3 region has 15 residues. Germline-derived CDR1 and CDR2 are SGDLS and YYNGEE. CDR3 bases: TGTGCCAGCAGCGCGAGCGGGACAGGGAATTCTGAGCAGTTCTTC. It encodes CASSASGTGNSEQFF.

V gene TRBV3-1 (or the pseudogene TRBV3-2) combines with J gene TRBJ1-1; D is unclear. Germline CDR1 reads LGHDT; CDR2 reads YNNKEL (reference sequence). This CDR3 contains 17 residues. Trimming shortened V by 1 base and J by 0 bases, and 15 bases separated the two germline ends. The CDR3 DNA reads TGTGCCAGCAGCCAAGCAGGCCCCCTGGAGGTGAACACTGAAGCTTTCTTT. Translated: CASSQAGPLEVNTEAFF.

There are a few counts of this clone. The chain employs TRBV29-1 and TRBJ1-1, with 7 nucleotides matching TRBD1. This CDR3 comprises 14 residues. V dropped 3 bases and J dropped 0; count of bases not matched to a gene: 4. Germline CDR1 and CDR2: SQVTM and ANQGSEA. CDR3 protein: CSVDRGQLNTEAFF. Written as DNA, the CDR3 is TGCAGCGTTGACCGGGGACAGCTGAACACTGAAGCTTTCTTT.

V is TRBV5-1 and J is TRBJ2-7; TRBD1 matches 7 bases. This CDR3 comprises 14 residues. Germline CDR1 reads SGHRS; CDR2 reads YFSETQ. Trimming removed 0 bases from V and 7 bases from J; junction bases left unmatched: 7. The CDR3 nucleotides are TGCGCCAGCAGCTTGGTACAGGGGACCGGAGAGCAGTACTTC. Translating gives CASSLVQGTGEQYF.

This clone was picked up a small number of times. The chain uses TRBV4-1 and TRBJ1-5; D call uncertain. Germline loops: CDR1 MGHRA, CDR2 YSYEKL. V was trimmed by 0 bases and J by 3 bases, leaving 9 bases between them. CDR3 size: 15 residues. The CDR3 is CASSQDAQFNQPQHF. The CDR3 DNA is TGCGCCAGCAGCCAAGATGCACAGTTCAATCAGCCCCAGCATTTT.

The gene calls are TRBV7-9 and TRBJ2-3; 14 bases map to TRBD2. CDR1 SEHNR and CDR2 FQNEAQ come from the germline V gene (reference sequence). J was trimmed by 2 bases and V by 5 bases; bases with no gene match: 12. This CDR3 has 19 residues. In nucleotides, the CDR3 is TGTGCCAGCAGCCCCTACCTTCGGACTAGCGGGGGGCTCACAGATACGCAGTATTTT. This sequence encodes CASSPYLRTSGGLTDTQYF.

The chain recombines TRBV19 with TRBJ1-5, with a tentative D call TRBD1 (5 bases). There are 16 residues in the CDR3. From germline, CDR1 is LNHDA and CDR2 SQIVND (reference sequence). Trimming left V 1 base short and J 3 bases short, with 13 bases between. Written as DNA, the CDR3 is TGTGCCAGTAGTATAGGACAGAGTGCCCTCAATCAGCCCCAGCATTTT. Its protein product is CASSIGQSALNQPQHF.

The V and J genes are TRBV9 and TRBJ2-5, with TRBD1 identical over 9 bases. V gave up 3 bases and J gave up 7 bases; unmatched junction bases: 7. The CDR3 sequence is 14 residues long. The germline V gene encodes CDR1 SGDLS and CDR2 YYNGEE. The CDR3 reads CASSADRGRGTQYF. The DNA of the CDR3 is TGTGCCAGCAGCGCCGACAGGGGGAGAGGGACCCAGTACTTC. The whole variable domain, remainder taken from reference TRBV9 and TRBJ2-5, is DSGVTQTPKHLITATGQRVTLRCSPRSGDLSVYWYQQSLDQGLQFLIQYYNGEERAKGNILERFSAQQFPDLHSELNLSSLELGDSALYFCASSADRGRGTQYFGPGTRLLVL.

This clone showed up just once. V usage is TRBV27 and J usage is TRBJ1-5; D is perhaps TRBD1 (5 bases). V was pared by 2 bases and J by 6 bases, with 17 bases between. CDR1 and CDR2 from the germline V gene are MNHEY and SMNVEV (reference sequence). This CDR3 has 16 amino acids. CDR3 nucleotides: TGTGCCAGCAGTTTAGGAGGGGCAGGGTCTAGTCAGCCCCAGCATTTT. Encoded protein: CASSLGGAGSSQPQHF.

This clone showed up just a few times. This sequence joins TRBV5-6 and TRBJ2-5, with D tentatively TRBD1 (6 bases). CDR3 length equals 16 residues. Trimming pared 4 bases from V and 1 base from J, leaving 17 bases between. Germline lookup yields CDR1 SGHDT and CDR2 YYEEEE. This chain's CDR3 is CASSTLQRGSQETQYF. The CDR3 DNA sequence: TGTGCCAGCAGCACCCTCCAGAGGGGGAGCCAAGAGACCCAGTACTTC.

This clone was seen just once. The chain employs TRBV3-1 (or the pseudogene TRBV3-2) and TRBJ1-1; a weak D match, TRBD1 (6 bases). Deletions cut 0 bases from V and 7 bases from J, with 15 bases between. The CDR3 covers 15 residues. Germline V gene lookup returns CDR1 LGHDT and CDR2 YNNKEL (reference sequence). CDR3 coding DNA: TGTGCCAGCAGCCAAGACCCGGCAGCCAGGGGTGAAGCTTTCTTT. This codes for CASSQDPAARGEAFF.

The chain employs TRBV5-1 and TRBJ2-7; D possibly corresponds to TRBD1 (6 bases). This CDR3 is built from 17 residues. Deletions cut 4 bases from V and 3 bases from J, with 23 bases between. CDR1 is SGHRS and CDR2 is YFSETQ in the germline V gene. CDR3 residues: CASSPNGLQGVGYEQYF. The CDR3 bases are TGCGCCAGCAGCCCGAACGGCCTACAGGGAGTAGGCTACGAGCAGTACTTC.

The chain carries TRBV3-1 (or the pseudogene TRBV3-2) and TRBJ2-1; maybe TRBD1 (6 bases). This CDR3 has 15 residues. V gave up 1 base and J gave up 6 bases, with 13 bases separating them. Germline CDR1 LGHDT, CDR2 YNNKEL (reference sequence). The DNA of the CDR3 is TGTGCCAGCAGCCAAGGTCATGGGGGCGGCAATGAGCAGTTCTTC. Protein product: CASSQGHGGGNEQFF.

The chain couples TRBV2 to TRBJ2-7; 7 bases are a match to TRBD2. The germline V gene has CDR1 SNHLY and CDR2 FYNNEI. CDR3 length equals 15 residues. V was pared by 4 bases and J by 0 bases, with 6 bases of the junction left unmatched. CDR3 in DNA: TGTGCCAGCAGTGGGGGAGCGGGAAACTCCTACGAGCAGTACTTC. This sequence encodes CASSGGAGNSYEQYF.

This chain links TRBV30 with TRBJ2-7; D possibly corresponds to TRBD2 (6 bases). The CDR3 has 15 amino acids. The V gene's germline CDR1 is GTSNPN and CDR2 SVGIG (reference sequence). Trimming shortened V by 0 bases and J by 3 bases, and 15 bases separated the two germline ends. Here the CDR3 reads CAWSVALKGLYEQYF. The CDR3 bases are TGTGCCTGGAGTGTCGCACTAAAGGGACTCTACGAGCAGTACTTC.

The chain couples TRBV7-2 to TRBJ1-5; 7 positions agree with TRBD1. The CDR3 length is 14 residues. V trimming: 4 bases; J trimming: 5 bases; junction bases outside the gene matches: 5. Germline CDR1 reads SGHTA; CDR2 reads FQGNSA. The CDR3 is CASSSQGTDQPQHF. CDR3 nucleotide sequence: TGTGCCAGCAGCTCCCAGGGGACAGATCAGCCCCAGCATTTT.

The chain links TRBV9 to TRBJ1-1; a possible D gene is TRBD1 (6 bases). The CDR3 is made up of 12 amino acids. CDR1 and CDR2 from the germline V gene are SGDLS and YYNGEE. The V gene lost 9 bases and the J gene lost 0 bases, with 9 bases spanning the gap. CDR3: CATQGLNTEAFF. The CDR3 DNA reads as TGTGCCACACAGGGCTTGAACACTGAAGCTTTCTTT.

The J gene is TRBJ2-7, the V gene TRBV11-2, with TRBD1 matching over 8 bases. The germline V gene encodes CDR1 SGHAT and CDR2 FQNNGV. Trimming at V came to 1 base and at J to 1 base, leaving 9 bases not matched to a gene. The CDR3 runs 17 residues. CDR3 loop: CASSLVEIGQGSYEQYF. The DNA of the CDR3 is TGTGCCAGCAGCTTAGTAGAAATCGGACAGGGATCCTACGAGCAGTACTTC.

The CDR3 spells CASSYLGGSGNTIYF. The CDR3 bases are TGTGCCAGCAGTTACCTGGGGGGCTCTGGAAACACCATATATTTT. The J gene is TRBJ1-3, the V gene TRBV6-5; TRBD1 is a possible D gene (5 bases). The CDR3 loop spans 15 amino acids. Germline V lookup: CDR1 MNHEY, CDR2 SVGAGI. V lost 2 bases and J 0 bases, leaving 8 bases between the germline ends.

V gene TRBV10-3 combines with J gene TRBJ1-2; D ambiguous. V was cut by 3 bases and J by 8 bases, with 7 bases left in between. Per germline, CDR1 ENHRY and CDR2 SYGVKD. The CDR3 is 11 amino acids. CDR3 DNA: TGTGCCATCAGTGAAGTCGGGGGCTACACCTTC. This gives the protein CAISEVGGYTF.

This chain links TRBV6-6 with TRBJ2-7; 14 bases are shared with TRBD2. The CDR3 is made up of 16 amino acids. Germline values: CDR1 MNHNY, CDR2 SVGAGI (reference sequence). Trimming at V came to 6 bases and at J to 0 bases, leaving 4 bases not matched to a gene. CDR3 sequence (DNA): TGTGCCAGCAGGACCGGGACTAGCGGGGGCTCCTACGAGCAGTACTTC. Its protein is CASRTGTSGGSYEQYF.

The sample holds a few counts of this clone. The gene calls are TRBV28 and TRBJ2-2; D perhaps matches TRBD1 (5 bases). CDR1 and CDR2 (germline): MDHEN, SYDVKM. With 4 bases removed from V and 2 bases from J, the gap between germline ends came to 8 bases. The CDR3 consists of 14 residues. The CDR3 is CASSSGQNTGELFF. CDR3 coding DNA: TGTGCCAGCAGTTCAGGACAAAACACCGGGGAGCTGTTTTTT.

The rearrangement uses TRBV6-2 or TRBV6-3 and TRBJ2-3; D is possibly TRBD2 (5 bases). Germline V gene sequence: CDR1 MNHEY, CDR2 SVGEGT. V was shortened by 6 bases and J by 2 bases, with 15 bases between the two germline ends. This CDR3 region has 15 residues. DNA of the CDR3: TGTGCCAGCAGCAGTGGGAGTATGAACACAGATACGCAGTATTTT. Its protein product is CASSSGSMNTDTQYF.

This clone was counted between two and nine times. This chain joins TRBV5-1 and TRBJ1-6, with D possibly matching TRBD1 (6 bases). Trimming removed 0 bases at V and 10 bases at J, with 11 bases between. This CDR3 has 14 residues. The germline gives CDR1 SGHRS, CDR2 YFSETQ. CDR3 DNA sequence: TGCGCCAGCAGCTTGGGAGGGGGAAGATCACCCCTCCACTTT. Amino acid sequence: CASSLGGGRSPLHF.